These 20 T cell receptor beta chains were all obtained from the same sample, sequenced in a study of blood T cell repertoires in COVID-19. Repertoires were generated with immunoSEQ multiplex PCR, while TCRdb's copy carries only in-frame clones and drops some. Here the sample spans roughly 200,000 clones, about 76% being singletons. The sequencing sample was made of peripheral blood. The receptor set was obtained from a woman aged 40 to 50 with COVID-19, enrolled during active disease.

The chain links TRBV3-1 (or the pseudogene TRBV3-2) to TRBJ1-1; TRBD1 is a possible D gene (6 bases). The CDR3 extends over 14 amino acids. V was trimmed by 4 bases and J by 3 bases, leaving 12 bases between them. Per the germline V gene, CDR1 is LGHDT and CDR2 is YNNKEL (reference sequence). The CDR3 spells CASSLQGRDTEAFF. CDR3 nucleotide sequence: TGTGCCAGCAGCCTGCAGGGGCGGGACACTGAAGCTTTCTTT.

The rearrangement joins TRBV5-1 to TRBJ2-3, with a possible D match to TRBD1 (7 bases). The CDR3 is made up of 17 amino acids. Deletions cut 4 bases from V and 0 bases from J, with 18 bases between. Germline-derived CDR1 and CDR2 are SGHRS and YFSETQ. The CDR3 DNA reads TGCGCCAGCAGCACCACTCCGACAGGGACTAGCACAGATACGCAGTATTTT. As protein: CASSTTPTGTSTDTQYF.

This clone was counted a few times. V gene TRBV27 combines with J gene TRBJ2-7; no firm D call. V lost 2 bases and J lost 1, with 9 bases in between. The CDR3 is 14 amino acids. Germline CDR1 MNHEY, CDR2 SMNVEV (reference sequence). CDR3 DNA sequence: TGTGCCAGCAGTTTAAATTATCTGTCCTACGAGCAGTACTTC. Translation: CASSLNYLSYEQYF.

This clone was found once. The J gene is TRBJ1-4, the V gene TRBV2, with TRBD1 matching over 8 bases. The V gene's germline CDR1 is SNHLY and CDR2 FYNNEI. Losses at the gene ends were 2 bases for V and 8 bases for J; bases not matched to a gene: 7. The length of the CDR3 is 15 residues. The CDR3 region has the DNA TGTGCCAGCAGTGAAAACAGGGGGGCGAGCGAAAAACTGTTTTTT. Protein: CASSENRGASEKLFF.

This clone was observed a few times. The rearrangement links TRBV7-2 to TRBJ1-4; D not resolved. The CDR3 totals 13 residues. V lost 3 bases and J 5 bases, leaving 7 bases between the germline ends. The germline gives CDR1 SGHTA, CDR2 FQGNSA. In DNA, the CDR3 is TGTGCCAGCAGCTTGCAGGTGAATGAAAAACTGTTTTTT. Protein product: CASSLQVNEKLFF.

The chain is built from TRBV30 and TRBJ2-3, with 14 nucleotides matching TRBD2. The CDR3 consists of 14 residues. V lost 7 bases to trimming and J lost 5 bases; unmatched junction nucleotides: 5. Germline V gives CDR1 GTSNPN, CDR2 SVGIG (reference sequence). CDR3 protein: CAFRLAGGGDTQYF. The CDR3 region has the DNA TGTGCCTTCAGACTAGCGGGAGGGGGAGATACGCAGTATTTT.

V and J are TRBV7-2 and TRBJ1-2; tentatively, D is TRBD1 (5 bases). This CDR3 contains 14 residues. CDR1 and CDR2 from the germline V gene are SGHTA and FQGNSA. V was clipped by 7 bases and J by 0 bases, with 12 bases between them. The DNA for the CDR3 is TGTGCCAGCATCCCCTCGACAGCTAACTATGGCTACACCTTC. This sequence encodes CASIPSTANYGYTF.

The genes are TRBV6-5 and TRBJ1-3, with D perhaps matching TRBD1 (6 bases). CDR1 and CDR2 from the germline V gene are MNHEY and SVGAGI. Deletions cut 7 bases from V and 2 bases from J, with 12 bases between. This CDR3 is 14 amino acids long. The chain's CDR3 is CASTHREAGNTIYF. The CDR3 region has the DNA TGTGCCAGCACCCACAGGGAAGCTGGAAACACCATATATTTT.

This sequence joins TRBV18 and TRBJ2-1; possibly TRBD2 for D (6 bases). There are 17 residues in the CDR3. Germline V gene sequence: CDR1 KGHSH, CDR2 LQKENI. Trimming shortened V by 3 bases and J by 8 bases, and 23 bases separated the two germline ends. DNA of the CDR3: TGTGCCAGCTCACCCTTAACTAGCACTCAGGTGGGTGATGAGCAGTTCTTC. Translation gives CASSPLTSTQVGDEQFF.

This CDR3 reads CASGVSGPYEQYF. In DNA, the CDR3 is TGTGCCAGCGGGGTTAGCGGTCCCTACGAGCAGTACTTC. The rearrangement joins TRBV28 to TRBJ2-7; tentatively, D is TRBD2 (6 bases). The CDR3 loop spans 13 amino acids. In germline, CDR1 is MDHEN, CDR2 SYDVKM. V was pared by 8 bases and J by 2 bases, with 13 bases between.

The rearrangement links TRBV5-1 to TRBJ2-1; tentative D call: TRBD2 (6 bases). Germline V CDR1 and CDR2: SGHRS, YFSETQ. The CDR3 has 14 amino acids. The V end lost 5 bases, the J end lost 5 bases, and 14 bases lay between the germline ends. Here the CDR3 DNA reads TGCGCCAGCAGTTGGGGGACGGGGGACAATGAGCAGTTCTTC. This sequence encodes CASSWGTGDNEQFF.

This sequence joins TRBV2 and TRBJ2-5, with 8 bases identical to TRBD2. V gave up 5 bases and J gave up 2 bases; unmatched junction bases: 16. Germline V CDR1 and CDR2: SNHLY, FYNNEI. The CDR3 loop spans 18 amino acids. The CDR3 nucleotides are TGTGCCAGCAGTTTTCTGCATCCCGGGACTAGTACTCAAGAGACCCAGTACTTC. Residues: CASSFLHPGTSTQETQYF.

The chain combines TRBV13 with TRBJ1-1, with TRBD1 matching 11 bases. Germline V lookup: CDR1 PRHDT, CDR2 FYEKMQ (reference sequence). V lost 5 bases and J lost 5; bases outside the gene matches: 4. This CDR3 is 14 amino acids long. CDR3 amino acids: CASSPGQGGTEAFF. CDR3 sequence (DNA): TGTGCCAGCAGCCCGGGACAGGGGGGGACTGAAGCTTTCTTT.

The rearrangement joins TRBV5-1 to TRBJ1-2; the match to TRBD1 covers 10 bases. CDR3 size: 16 residues. The V segment lost 0 bases and the J segment 8 bases; nucleotides outside the gene matches: 10. Per germline, CDR1 SGHRS and CDR2 YFSETQ. The chain's CDR3 is CASSLAGGQGEGGYTF. The CDR3 DNA is TGCGCCAGCAGCTTGGCCGGCGGACAGGGGGAGGGAGGCTACACCTTC.

In nucleotides, the CDR3 is TGCGCCAGCAGCTTGGACGGGCGGGATCAGTTCTTC. This translates into CASSLDGRDQFF. The chain links TRBV5-1 to TRBJ2-1; D might be TRBD2 (6 bases). The V and J ends lost 0 bases and 13 bases respectively, with 11 bases between them. This CDR3 is built from 12 residues. The germline V gene has CDR1 SGHRS and CDR2 YFSETQ.

This clone has just one count. The chain links TRBV20-1 to TRBJ1-5; the D is unclear. The V gene's germline CDR1 is DFQATT and CDR2 SNEGSKA (reference sequence). CDR3 length: 14 residues. Trimming shortened V by 3 bases and J by 5 bases, and 14 bases separated the two germline ends. The CDR3 sequence: CSASEWSPDQPQHF. The CDR3 nucleotides are TGCAGTGCTAGTGAGTGGAGTCCTGATCAGCCCCAGCATTTT.

The V and J genes are TRBV5-4 and TRBJ2-1; TRBD2 aligns across 7 bases. Trimming took 2 bases from V and 7 from J; bases not matched to a gene: 9. Germline CDR1 is SGHNT and CDR2 is YYREEE (reference sequence). The CDR3 is 15 amino acids. Here the CDR3 reads CASSFGGRESNEQFF. For the CDR3, the DNA is TGTGCCAGCAGCTTTGGGGGGAGGGAGTCAAATGAGCAGTTCTTC.

J is TRBJ1-1 and V is TRBV5-1; TRBD1 might be the D (5 bases). The V end lost 4 bases, the J end lost 7 bases, and 23 bases lay between the germline ends. CDR3 length equals 16 residues. In germline, CDR1 is SGHRS, CDR2 YFSETQ. CDR3 residues: CASSQNNPSLTDEAFF. The CDR3 region has the DNA TGCGCCAGCAGCCAAAACAACCCATCTCTGACAGATGAAGCTTTCTTT.

This clone has more than one count but fewer than ten. The J gene is TRBJ1-6, the V gene TRBV7-2; 7 bases agree with TRBD1. Unmatched junction bases numbered 9, after V lost 3 bases and J lost 7 bases. Germline CDR1 and CDR2: SGHTA and FQGNSA. The CDR3 contains 16 residues. CDR3 residues: CASSLRGTGDNSPLHF. For the CDR3, the DNA is TGTGCCAGCAGCTTGAGGGGTACAGGGGACAATTCACCCCTCCACTTT.

The J gene is TRBJ2-5, the V gene TRBV5-8, with D maybe TRBD2 (7 bases). The germline V and J ends were trimmed by 6 bases and 5 bases, with 26 bases remaining between them. The CDR3 spans 17 residues. CDR1 and CDR2 (germline): SGHTS, YDEGEE. In DNA, the CDR3 is TGTGCCAGCACAACCGTCGGGGGGCCTTCTCAAAAGGAGACCCAGTACTTC. Translating it yields CASTTVGGPSQKETQYF.